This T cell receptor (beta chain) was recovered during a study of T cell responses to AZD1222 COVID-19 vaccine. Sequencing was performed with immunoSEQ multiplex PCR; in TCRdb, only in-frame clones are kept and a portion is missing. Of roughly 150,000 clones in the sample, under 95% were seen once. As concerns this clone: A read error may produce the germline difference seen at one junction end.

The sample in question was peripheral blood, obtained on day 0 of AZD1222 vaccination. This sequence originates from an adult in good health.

CDR3 sequence: CASTPNRESNYTEAFF. The CDR3 DNA follows: TGTGCTAGCACCCCCAACAGGGAATCAAACTACACTGAAGCTTTCTTT. V and J are TRBV7-7 and TRBJ1-1; D might be TRBD1 (6 bases). Looked up from germline, CDR1 is SSHAT and CDR2 is FNYEAQ (reference sequence). This CDR3 is built from 16 residues.